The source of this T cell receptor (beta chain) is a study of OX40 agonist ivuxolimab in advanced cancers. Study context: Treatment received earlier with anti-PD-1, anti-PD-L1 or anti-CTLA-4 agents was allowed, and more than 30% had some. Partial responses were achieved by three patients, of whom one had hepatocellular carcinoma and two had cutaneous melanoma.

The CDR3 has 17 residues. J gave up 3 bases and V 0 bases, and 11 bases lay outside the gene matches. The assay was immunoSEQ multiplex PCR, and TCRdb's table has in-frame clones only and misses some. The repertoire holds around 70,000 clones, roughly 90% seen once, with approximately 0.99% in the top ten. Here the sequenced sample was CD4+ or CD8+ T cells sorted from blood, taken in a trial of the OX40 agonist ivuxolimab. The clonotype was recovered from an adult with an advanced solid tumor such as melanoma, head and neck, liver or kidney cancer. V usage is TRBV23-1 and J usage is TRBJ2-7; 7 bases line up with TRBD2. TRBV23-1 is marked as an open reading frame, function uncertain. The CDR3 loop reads CASSQSPLGGVYYEQYF. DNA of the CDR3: TGCGCCAGCAGTCAATCCCCGTTGGGGGGGGTGTACTACGAGCAGTACTTC.